A single sample is the source of the 20 T cell receptor beta chains below, sequenced in a study of STAT5B mutations in CD4+ large granular lymphocyte leukemia. Only in-frame clones appear in the TCRdb table, and some are missing; sequencing was by immunoSEQ multiplex PCR. The table has roughly 21,000 clones, about three quarters seen once; the top ten hold about 32%. Sequencing was carried out using CD4+ T cells from blood buffy coats. The source is a human donor in good health.

This chain connects TRBV5-1 to TRBJ1-2; TRBD1 matches at 7 bases. The V and J ends lost 4 bases and 2 bases, in that order; junction bases with no gene match: 5. CDR3 size: 14 residues. Germline-derived CDR1 and CDR2 are SGHRS and YFSETQ. For the CDR3, the DNA is TGCGCCAGCAGCACCTCACAGGGGAACTATGGCTACACCTTC. Residues: CASSTSQGNYGYTF. The complete variable domain, with remaining parts taken from reference TRBV5-1 and TRBJ1-2, reads KAGVTQTPRYLIKTRGQQVTLSCSPISGHRSVSWYQQTPGQGLQFLFEYFSETQRNKGNFPGRFSGRQFSNSRSEMNVSTLELGDSALYLCASSTSQGNYGYTFGSGTRLTVV.

This clone was seen a few times. The chain couples TRBV28 to TRBJ1-2; 7 bases line up with TRBD1. Germline CDR1 is MDHEN and CDR2 is SYDVKM. The trim removed 5 bases at V and 7 bases at J, leaving 13 bases unmatched. This CDR3 has 15 amino acids. The CDR3 is CASSLSDRVGLGYTF. The CDR3 DNA reads as TGTGCCAGCAGTCTGTCCGACAGGGTTGGACTTGGCTACACCTTC.

The CDR3 reads CASSPRAGGVAFF. The CDR3 DNA reads as TGTGCCAGCAGCCCCCGGGCGGGTGGGGTAGCTTTCTTT. The chain carries TRBV7-2 and TRBJ1-1; D is undetermined. The germline CDR1 and CDR2 sequences are SGHTA and FQGNSA. Trimming shortened V by 5 bases and J by 10 bases, and 17 bases separated the two germline ends. The CDR3 has 13 residues. The full variable domain, completed using reference TRBV7-2 and TRBJ1-1, is GAGVSQSPSNKVTEKGKDVELRCDPISGHTALYWYRQSLGQGLEFLIYFQGNSAPDKSGLPSDRFSAERTGGSVSTLTIQRTQQEDSAVYLCASSPRAGGVAFFGQGTRLTVV.

The chain carries TRBV5-1 and TRBJ2-1; D gene uncertain. In germline, CDR1 is SGHRS, CDR2 YFSETQ. V lost 2 bases and J lost 1, with 7 bases in between. The CDR3 consists of 14 residues. In nucleotides, the CDR3 is TGCGCCAGCAGCTTCTCACAGTCCTACAATGAGCAGTTCTTC. Translation gives CASSFSQSYNEQFF.

The chain combines TRBV20-1 with TRBJ2-1; the D is unclear. The CDR3 length is 11 residues. Trimming took off 4 bases at V and 5 bases at J, with 6 bases between the two ends. The germline CDR1 and CDR2 sequences are DFQATT and SNEGSKA (reference sequence). DNA of the CDR3: TGCAGTGCTACAGAGAACAATGAGCAGTTCTTC. It codes for CSATENNEQFF.

This rearrangement joins TRBV15 to TRBJ2-1, with a possible D match to TRBD2 (6 bases). This CDR3 contains 13 residues. V lost 4 bases, J lost 9 bases, and 13 bases lay in between. Germline V gives CDR1 LNHNV, CDR2 YYDKDF (reference sequence). DNA for the CDR3: TGTGCCACCAGCACCCTACTAGCTGGTGAGCAGTTCTTC. Translated, it gives CATSTLLAGEQFF.

V is TRBV2 and J is TRBJ1-5; D is uncertain. The CDR3 has 13 residues. The ends were cut back, 4 bases at V and 7 bases at J, with 11 bases in the middle. Germline V gene sequence: CDR1 SNHLY, CDR2 FYNNEI. This chain's CDR3 is CASSANKGQPQHF. The CDR3 DNA is TGTGCCAGCAGTGCGAACAAAGGGCAGCCCCAGCATTTT.

This clone was picked up a small number of times. The chain couples TRBV18 to TRBJ1-4, with 8 positions matching TRBD1. V trimming: 6 bases; J trimming: 5 bases; junction bases outside the gene matches: 8. The CDR3 contains 15 residues. Germline V gene data show CDR1 as KGHSH and CDR2 as LQKENI. Here the CDR3 reads CASSLRGQVNEKLFF. The CDR3, as DNA: TGTGCCAGCTCCCTCAGGGGACAGGTGAATGAAAAACTGTTTTTT.

The chain has TRBV2 and TRBJ2-1; TRBD2 matches 8 bases. Germline values: CDR1 SNHLY, CDR2 FYNNEI. V lost 8 bases, J lost 6 bases, and 15 bases stayed unmatched. The CDR3 is 16 residues long. CDR3 sequence reads: CASSGGVGMSPNEQFF. The CDR3 bases are TGTGCCAGCTCGGGAGGGGTCGGGATGTCGCCCAATGAGCAGTTCTTC.

This chain links TRBV29-1 with TRBJ2-5, with D perhaps matching TRBD2 (6 bases). CDR3 size: 13 residues. Trimming shortened V by 7 bases and J by 3 bases, and 15 bases separated the two germline ends. The germline CDR1 and CDR2 sequences are SQVTM and ANQGSEA. For the CDR3, the DNA is TGCAGCGCCGGGAGACACCAAGAAGAGACCCAGTACTTC. Protein: CSAGRHQEETQYF.

The gene calls are TRBV6-1 and TRBJ2-7; TRBD2 might be the D (6 bases). Looked up from germline, CDR1 is MNHNS and CDR2 is SASEGT. CDR3 length: 15 residues. V was clipped by 4 bases and J by 0 bases, with 13 bases between them. CDR3 DNA: TGTGCCAGCAGTGTTTACCCCGGGGGCTCCTACGAGCAGTACTTC. This sequence encodes CASSVYPGGSYEQYF.

The rearrangement uses TRBV19 and TRBJ2-1; the D gene is possibly TRBD2 (5 bases). Looked up from germline, CDR1 is LNHDA and CDR2 is SQIVND (reference sequence). The germline V and J ends were trimmed by 2 bases and 1 base, with 15 bases remaining between them. CDR3 length equals 17 residues. CDR3 loop: CASSIKPLAASYNEQFF. The CDR3 DNA follows: TGTGCCAGTAGTATAAAACCTCTAGCCGCGTCCTACAATGAGCAGTTCTTC.

J is TRBJ1-2 and V is TRBV15; 7 bases line up with TRBD1. This CDR3 comprises 15 residues. With V trimmed by 4 bases and J by 4 bases, 9 bases remained unmatched. Germline assignment: CDR1 LNHNV and CDR2 YYDKDF (reference sequence). The CDR3 sequence: CATSKGQQGLYGYTF. CDR3 coding DNA: TGTGCCACCAGCAAGGGACAGCAAGGTCTCTATGGCTACACCTTC.

The chain uses TRBV5-5 and TRBJ1-2; D is ambiguous. The germline CDR1 and CDR2 sequences are SGHKS and YYEKEE (reference sequence). V was pared by 2 bases and J by 0 bases, with 8 bases between. CDR3 length equals 14 residues. The CDR3 nucleotides read TGTGCCAGCAGCTTAGGCGGTGCTAACTATGGCTACACCTTC. Translated: CASSLGGANYGYTF.

The chain couples TRBV6-5 to TRBJ1-1; 11 nucleotides match TRBD1. The V segment lost 6 bases and the J segment 3 bases; nucleotides outside the gene matches: 0. This CDR3 has 13 residues. Per the germline V gene, CDR1 is MNHEY and CDR2 is SVGAGI. CDR3 protein: CASRGQGDTEAFF. The CDR3 DNA follows: TGTGCCAGCAGGGGACAGGGGGACACTGAAGCTTTCTTT.

The chain couples TRBV29-1 to TRBJ1-1; possible D gene TRBD1, 6 bases. Germline V gene data show CDR1 as SQVTM and CDR2 as ANQGSEA. This CDR3 is built from 13 residues. Trimming removed 7 bases from V and 4 bases from J, with 16 bases in between. The CDR3 DNA sequence: TGCAGCGGCACGACAGGAGGGAGCACTGAAGCTTTCTTT. Translated: CSGTTGGSTEAFF.

The J gene is TRBJ1-5, the V gene TRBV2; D unresolved. The CDR3 is 13 amino acids. The V gene lost 7 bases and the J gene lost 4 bases, with 11 bases spanning the gap. Looked up from germline, CDR1 is SNHLY and CDR2 is FYNNEI. CDR3 nucleotide sequence: TGTGCCAGCACCCGGACGGAAAATCAGCCCCAGCATTTT. Protein product: CASTRTENQPQHF.

This CDR3 is CASSPPRGLTATNEKLFF. CDR3 in DNA: TGTGCCAGCAGCCCCCCCCGGGGGTTAACGGCAACTAATGAAAAACTGTTTTTT. V usage is TRBV13 and J usage is TRBJ1-4; weak D call: TRBD1 (5 bases). CDR1 is PRHDT and CDR2 is FYEKMQ in the germline V gene (reference sequence). The V end lost 5 bases, the J end lost 0 bases, and 19 bases lay between the germline ends. The CDR3 covers 18 residues.

The V gene is TRBV2, the J gene TRBJ1-5, with TRBD1 identical over 7 bases. The CDR3 has 14 residues. Germline V CDR1 and CDR2: SNHLY, FYNNEI. J lost 7 bases, V lost 8 bases, and 11 bases had no gene match. CDR3 sequence: CASRFRTGGQPQHF. CDR3 sequence (DNA): TGTGCCAGCCGCTTCAGGACAGGCGGGCAGCCCCAGCATTTT.

The CDR3 sequence is CASSLVDRPNYGYTF. CDR3 bases: TGTGCCAGCAGCTTGGTAGACAGACCCAACTATGGCTACACCTTC. The V and J genes are TRBV5-6 and TRBJ1-2, with D possibly TRBD1 on 5 matching bases. Germline loops: CDR1 SGHDT, CDR2 YYEEEE. This CDR3 has 15 amino acids. Trimming removed 0 bases at V and 2 bases at J, with 11 bases between.